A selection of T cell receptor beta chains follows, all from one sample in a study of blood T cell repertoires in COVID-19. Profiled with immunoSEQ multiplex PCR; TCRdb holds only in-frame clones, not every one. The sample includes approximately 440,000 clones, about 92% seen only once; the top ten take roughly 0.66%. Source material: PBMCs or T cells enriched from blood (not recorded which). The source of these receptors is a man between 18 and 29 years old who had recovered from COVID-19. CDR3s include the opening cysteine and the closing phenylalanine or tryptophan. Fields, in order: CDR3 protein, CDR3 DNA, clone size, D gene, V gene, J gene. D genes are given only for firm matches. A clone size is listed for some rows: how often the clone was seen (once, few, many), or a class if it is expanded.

cdr3_aa: CASSVEGTGVGSGNTIYF
cdr3_nt: TGTGCCAGCAGCGTAGAGGGGACAGGGGTTGGTTCTGGAAACACCATATATTTT
clone_size: .
d_call: TRBD1
v_call: TRBV9
j_call: TRBJ1-3

cdr3_aa: CASRANYGYTF
cdr3_nt: TGCGCCAGCAGAGCGAACTATGGCTACACCTTC
clone_size: .
d_call: .
v_call: TRBV10-1
j_call: TRBJ1-2

cdr3_aa: CASASPLGGTYNEQFF
cdr3_nt: TGTGCTAGTGCCTCCCCCCTCGGGGGAACCTACAATGAGCAGTTCTTC
clone_size: few
d_call: .
v_call: TRBV12-5
j_call: TRBJ2-1

cdr3_aa: CASSFGGDGYTF
cdr3_nt: TGCGCCAGCAGCTTCGGGGGTGATGGCTACACCTTC
clone_size: .
d_call: .
v_call: TRBV5-1
j_call: TRBJ1-2

cdr3_aa: CASSDTTGGSGYTF
cdr3_nt: TGTGCCAGCAGTGATACCACAGGGGGCAGTGGCTACACCTTC
clone_size: .
d_call: TRBD1
v_call: TRBV6-4
j_call: TRBJ1-2

cdr3_aa: CASSTTGSGTNEKLFF
cdr3_nt: TGCGCCAGCAGCACTACAGGGAGTGGGACTAATGAAAAACTGTTTTTT
clone_size: .
d_call: .
v_call: TRBV5-1
j_call: TRBJ1-4

cdr3_aa: CATTWGGFTEAFF
cdr3_nt: TGTGCCACTACATGGGGGGGATTCACTGAAGCTTTCTTT
clone_size: .
d_call: .
v_call: TRBV12-3/TRBV12-4
j_call: TRBJ1-1

cdr3_aa: CASSQGMGEKLFF
cdr3_nt: TGTGCCAGCAGCCAGGGGATGGGGGAAAAACTGTTTTTT
clone_size: .
d_call: .
v_call: TRBV2
j_call: TRBJ1-4

cdr3_aa: CASSIQAGNSYEQYF
cdr3_nt: TGTGCCAGCAGCATACAAGCGGGAAACTCCTACGAGCAGTACTTC
clone_size: once
d_call: TRBD2
v_call: TRBV7-3
j_call: TRBJ2-7

cdr3_aa: CASSIDRTGPFRTDTQYF
cdr3_nt: TGTGCCAGTAGTATAGATAGGACAGGCCCGTTTCGCACAGATACGCAGTATTTT
clone_size: .
d_call: TRBD1
v_call: TRBV19
j_call: TRBJ2-3

cdr3_aa: CASSPYTGVNPQQFF
cdr3_nt: TGTGCCAGCAGCCCATATACCGGGGTCAACCCCCAGCAGTTCTTC
clone_size: .
d_call: .
v_call: TRBV28
j_call: TRBJ2-1

cdr3_aa: CASSTQAGDAYGYTF
cdr3_nt: TGCGCCAGCAGCACCCAGGCCGGGGATGCCTATGGCTACACCTTC
clone_size: .
d_call: .
v_call: TRBV5-1
j_call: TRBJ1-2

cdr3_aa: CASSQVKAGRDEQFF
cdr3_nt: TGTGCCAGCAGCCAAGTGAAGGCAGGGAGGGATGAGCAGTTCTTC
clone_size: .
d_call: TRBD2
v_call: TRBV4-2
j_call: TRBJ2-1

cdr3_aa: CASSQGSSGNTIYF
cdr3_nt: TGTGCCAGCAGCCAAGGGAGCTCTGGAAACACCATATATTTT
clone_size: .
d_call: .
v_call: TRBV4-2
j_call: TRBJ1-3

cdr3_aa: CASKQGLGTYEQYF
cdr3_nt: TGTGCCAGTAAACAGGGTTTAGGGACCTACGAGCAGTACTTC
clone_size: .
d_call: .
v_call: TRBV10-3
j_call: TRBJ2-7

cdr3_aa: CASSEGGRGIGETQYF
cdr3_nt: TGTGCCAGCAGTGAAGGGGGGAGGGGGATTGGAGAGACCCAGTACTTC
clone_size: .
d_call: .
v_call: TRBV2
j_call: TRBJ2-5

cdr3_aa: CASSPRDRSTEAFF
cdr3_nt: TGTGCCAGCAGCCCCCGGGACAGATCCACTGAAGCTTTCTTT
clone_size: .
d_call: TRBD1
v_call: TRBV7-2
j_call: TRBJ1-1

cdr3_aa: CASDIFSVQPQHF
cdr3_nt: TGTGCCAGTGACATTTTTTCGGTTCAGCCCCAGCATTTT
clone_size: .
d_call: .
v_call: TRBV2
j_call: TRBJ1-5

cdr3_aa: CASSSNVAGAGAFF
cdr3_nt: TGTGCCAGCAGTTCAAATGTGGCGGGGGCGGGAGCTTTCTTT
clone_size: .
d_call: .
v_call: TRBV28
j_call: TRBJ1-1

cdr3_aa: CASSYRGQGYQPQHF
cdr3_nt: TGTGCCAGCAGTTACAGGGGACAGGGCTATCAGCCCCAGCATTTT
clone_size: .
d_call: TRBD1
v_call: TRBV6-2/TRBV6-3
j_call: TRBJ1-5